These 11 T cell receptor beta chains share one sample of origin, sequenced in a study of siplizumab effects on memory and regulatory T cells. Sequenced by immunoSEQ multiplex PCR; TCRdb stores in-frame clones only, minus some. The sample has tens of thousands of clones, around nine tenths seen once. The sequencing input was Tregs sorted from blood. The source is a human donor in good health.

The chain uses TRBV6-6 and TRBJ1-5; TRBD1 aligns across 7 bases. The CDR3 is 15 amino acids. Germline V gene lookup returns CDR1 MNHNY and CDR2 SVGAGI (reference sequence). The junction had 12 bases not matched to a gene; V was cut back by 6 bases and J by 7 bases. This CDR3 is CASRSQGSRIQPQHF. CDR3 DNA: TGTGCCAGCAGGTCACAGGGGTCCCGGATCCAGCCCCAGCATTTT.

This sequence joins TRBV19 and TRBJ2-1; the match to TRBD2 covers 8 bases. This CDR3 is built from 15 residues. Looked up from germline, CDR1 is LNHDA and CDR2 is SQIVND (reference sequence). The trim removed 8 bases at V and 7 bases at J, leaving 13 bases unmatched. As DNA, the CDR3 is TGTGCCAGTCAGAATCTAGCGGGTTGGAGGAATGAGCAGTTCTTC. This sequence encodes CASQNLAGWRNEQFF.

The gene calls are TRBV25-1 and TRBJ1-1, with D possibly matching TRBD1 (5 bases). Germline loops: CDR1 MGHDK, CDR2 SYGVNS. The CDR3 runs 13 residues. V dropped 2 bases and J dropped 3 bases, with 7 bases sitting between them. The CDR3 region is CASSELGDTEAFF. The CDR3 DNA reads TGTGCCAGCAGTGAACTGGGGGACACTGAAGCTTTCTTT.

The chain couples TRBV10-3 to TRBJ1-1, with D tentatively TRBD1 (5 bases). Germline CDR1 and CDR2: ENHRY and SYGVKD. This CDR3 region has 13 residues. With 7 bases removed from V and 0 bases from J, the gap between germline ends came to 9 bases. This chain's CDR3 is CAITGIMNTEAFF. In DNA, the CDR3 is TGTGCCATCACAGGGATCATGAACACTGAAGCTTTCTTT.

The V and J genes are TRBV4-1 and TRBJ2-1; 8 positions match TRBD1. The length of the CDR3 is 15 residues. Germline CDR1 MGHRA, CDR2 YSYEKL. V lost 1 base and J lost 7; bases outside the gene matches: 6. The chain's CDR3 is CASSQVGQGGNEQFF. The CDR3, as DNA: TGCGCCAGCAGCCAAGTAGGACAGGGCGGGAATGAGCAGTTCTTC.

This clone was seen a single time. This chain uses TRBV11-1 with TRBJ2-1, with 9 positions matching TRBD2. V dropped 5 bases and J dropped 4; count of bases not matched to a gene: 6. The CDR3 spans 15 residues. Germline CDR1 is SGHAT and CDR2 is FQDESV (reference sequence). CDR3 sequence reads: CASSPMAGGYNEQFF. Written as DNA, the CDR3 is TGTGCCAGCAGCCCGATGGCGGGAGGGTACAATGAGCAGTTCTTC.

This sequence joins TRBV6-6 and TRBJ2-1; D might be TRBD2 (7 bases). Trimming pared 9 bases from V and 10 bases from J, leaving 10 bases between. Germline V gene data show CDR1 as MNHNY and CDR2 as SVGAGI (reference sequence). The CDR3 is 10 residues long. This CDR3 is CASWGGEQFF. DNA for the CDR3: TGTGCCAGTTGGGGGGGCGAGCAGTTCTTC.

This rearrangement joins TRBV28 to TRBJ1-2; TRBD1 is a possible D gene (6 bases). Germline V gene data show CDR1 as MDHEN and CDR2 as SYDVKM. Trimming stripped 7 bases from V and 2 bases from J, with 11 bases between. CDR3 length equals 13 residues. The CDR3 DNA reads TGTGCCAGCATGGGGGCCACCAACTATGGCTACACCTTC. Translated, it gives CASMGATNYGYTF.

The rearrangement uses TRBV6-5 and TRBJ2-1, with 10 bases fitting TRBD2. This CDR3 region has 14 residues. Germline V gives CDR1 MNHEY, CDR2 SVGAGI. The junction had 7 bases not matched to a gene; V was cut back by 8 bases and J by 6 bases. In DNA, the CDR3 is TGTGCCAGCGGCAAGGCTAGCGGGAGCAATGAGCAGTTCTTC. Its protein is CASGKASGSNEQFF.

This clone has a handful of counts. The rearrangement uses TRBV19 and TRBJ1-1, with D perhaps matching TRBD1 (5 bases). Trimming took off 1 base at V and 1 base at J, with 16 bases between the two ends. Germline CDR1 and CDR2: LNHDA and SQIVND (reference sequence). The length of the CDR3 is 17 residues. The CDR3 coding sequence is TGTGCCAGTAGTATAGTTTTGGCAGGGTGGGAGAACACTGAAGCTTTCTTT. Residues: CASSIVLAGWENTEAFF.

This chain links TRBV10-3 with TRBJ2-1, with TRBD2 as a possible D gene (5 bases). Trimming shortened V by 0 bases and J by 0 bases, and 6 bases separated the two germline ends. This CDR3 is 15 amino acids long. Germline V gene lookup returns CDR1 ENHRY and CDR2 SYGVKD. The CDR3 region has the DNA TGTGCCATCAGTGAGTCAGCGGTCTCCTACAATGAGCAGTTCTTC. Translation: CAISESAVSYNEQFF.